This record looks at one TCR beta chain sequence and its context. CDR3 size: 13 residues. Trimming shortened V by 3 bases and J by 5 bases, and 10 bases separated the two germline ends. The germline V gene encodes CDR1 MNHEY and CDR2 SMNVEV (reference sequence). The data belong to a study of technical replicates of blood from a handful of donors. This table comes from immunoSEQ multiplex PCR, and its TCRdb copy is limited to in-frame clones, with some not included. Of about 75,000 clones in the sample, 97% are singletons; the top ten hold roughly 0.17%. The receptor's source is a human donor in good health. The chain recombines TRBV27 with TRBJ1-2, with D hard to call. Input material: T cells isolated from PBMCs. In DNA, the CDR3 is TGTGCCAGCAGTTTGCACTCCTCTTATGGCTACACCTTC. It translates to CASSLHSSYGYTF.